A selection of T cell receptor beta chains follows, all from one sample in a study of cytomegalovirus exposure and HLA in healthy donors. Sequencing used immunoSEQ multiplex PCR; TCRdb keeps in-frame clones, though not all of them. This table holds 150,000 to 200,000 clones, nearly 90% found once. The specimen sequenced was PBMCs. The receptor set was obtained from a man aged 18-30 years in good health and CMV-seropositive. Each CDR3 is given with its conserved first and last residue. A D gene is named only where the DNA matches it firmly. Expanded clones are given a class, and other clones once, few, many or no size at all.

v_call: TRBV7-8
d_call: .
clone_size: .
j_call: TRBJ1-5
cdr3_aa: CASSLAPGDQPQHF
cdr3_nt: TGTGCCAGCAGCTTAGCGCCGGGGGATCAGCCCCAGCATTTT

v_call: TRBV30
d_call: .
clone_size: .
j_call: TRBJ1-2
cdr3_aa: CAWSGPGHIYGYTF
cdr3_nt: TGTGCCTGGAGTGGGCCGGGACATATCTATGGCTACACCTTC

v_call: TRBV11-2
d_call: .
clone_size: .
j_call: TRBJ1-2
cdr3_aa: CASSSWKSDGYTF
cdr3_nt: TGTGCCAGCAGCTCATGGAAGAGCGATGGCTACACCTTC

v_call: TRBV7-9
d_call: .
clone_size: once
j_call: TRBJ2-7
cdr3_aa: CASSLTATYEQYF
cdr3_nt: TGTGCCAGCAGCTTAACAGCCACCTACGAGCAGTACTTC

v_call: TRBV5-6
d_call: .
clone_size: .
j_call: TRBJ2-1
cdr3_aa: CASSFRQRASNEQFF
cdr3_nt: TGTGCCAGCAGCTTTCGGCAGAGGGCAAGCAATGAGCAGTTCTTC

v_call: TRBV4-2
d_call: TRBD1
clone_size: .
j_call: TRBJ1-4
cdr3_aa: CASSPRGDRGNEKLFF
cdr3_nt: TGTGCCAGCAGCCCAAGAGGGGACAGGGGGAATGAAAAACTGTTTTTT

v_call: TRBV7-8
d_call: TRBD1
clone_size: .
j_call: TRBJ2-2
cdr3_aa: CASSFRQGNTGELFF
cdr3_nt: TGTGCCAGCAGCTTTAGACAGGGGAACACCGGGGAGCTGTTTTTT

v_call: TRBV11-3
d_call: .
clone_size: .
j_call: TRBJ2-7
cdr3_aa: CASSQAEAYEQYF
cdr3_nt: TGTGCCAGCAGTCAAGCGGAAGCCTACGAGCAGTACTTC

v_call: TRBV5-1
d_call: .
clone_size: .
j_call: TRBJ1-1
cdr3_aa: CASSPSGGLSGTEAFF
cdr3_nt: TGCGCCAGCAGCCCGAGCGGGGGGCTCTCTGGCACTGAAGCTTTCTTT

v_call: TRBV7-3
d_call: .
clone_size: .
j_call: TRBJ2-2
cdr3_aa: CASSSAGIGTGELFF
cdr3_nt: TGTGCCAGCAGCTCGGCGGGGATCGGCACCGGGGAGCTGTTTTTT

v_call: TRBV14
d_call: TRBD2
clone_size: .
j_call: TRBJ2-2
cdr3_aa: CASSQVILAGVIGELFF
cdr3_nt: TGTGCCAGCAGCCAAGTTATTCTAGCGGGAGTGATCGGGGAGCTGTTTTTT

v_call: TRBV18
d_call: TRBD1
clone_size: .
j_call: TRBJ2-7
cdr3_aa: CASSPKQGYEQYF
cdr3_nt: TGTGCCAGCTCACCGAAACAGGGGTACGAGCAGTACTTC

v_call: TRBV18
d_call: .
clone_size: .
j_call: TRBJ2-7
cdr3_aa: CASSPLDEQYF
cdr3_nt: TGTGCCAGCTCACCACTCGACGAGCAGTACTTC

v_call: TRBV18
d_call: .
clone_size: .
j_call: TRBJ2-1
cdr3_aa: CASSFEGSYNEQFF
cdr3_nt: TGTGCCAGCTCTTTCGAGGGCTCCTACAATGAGCAGTTCTTC

v_call: TRBV6-4
d_call: .
clone_size: .
j_call: TRBJ1-1
cdr3_aa: CASRQGLNTEAFF
cdr3_nt: TGTGCCAGCAGACAGGGCTTGAACACTGAAGCTTTCTTT

v_call: TRBV2
d_call: TRBD2
clone_size: .
j_call: TRBJ2-3
cdr3_aa: CASSERLAGVRGPGDTQYF
cdr3_nt: TGTGCCAGCAGTGAACGGCTAGCGGGAGTACGGGGTCCGGGGGATACGCAGTATTTT

v_call: TRBV6-1
d_call: .
clone_size: .
j_call: TRBJ2-7
cdr3_aa: CASLRPVAYEQYF
cdr3_nt: TGTGCCAGCTTGCGGCCCGTAGCCTACGAGCAGTACTTC

v_call: TRBV9
d_call: .
clone_size: .
j_call: TRBJ1-2
cdr3_aa: CASSVGGGNYGYTF
cdr3_nt: TGTGCCAGCAGCGTAGGGGGAGGCAACTATGGCTACACCTTC

v_call: TRBV7-9
d_call: TRBD2
clone_size: .
j_call: TRBJ2-7
cdr3_aa: CASSLLLAGVYEQYF
cdr3_nt: TGTGCCAGCAGCTTATTACTAGCGGGAGTCTACGAGCAGTACTTC

v_call: TRBV5-4
d_call: .
clone_size: .
j_call: TRBJ1-1
cdr3_aa: CASSLITHGNTEAFF
cdr3_nt: TGTGCCAGCAGCTTGATTACACATGGGAACACTGAAGCTTTCTTT

v_call: TRBV5-1
d_call: TRBD1
clone_size: .
j_call: TRBJ1-3
cdr3_aa: CASSLGGQAGPSGNTIYF
cdr3_nt: TGCGCCAGCAGCTTGGGGGGACAGGCCGGACCCTCTGGAAACACCATATATTTT

v_call: TRBV15
d_call: TRBD1
clone_size: .
j_call: TRBJ1-1
cdr3_aa: CATSPRTGGNTEAFF
cdr3_nt: TGTGCCACCAGCCCTCGGACAGGGGGGAACACTGAAGCTTTCTTT

v_call: TRBV2
d_call: TRBD2
clone_size: .
j_call: TRBJ2-7
cdr3_aa: CASWTSTDYEQYF
cdr3_nt: TGTGCCAGCTGGACTAGCACCGACTACGAGCAGTACTTC

v_call: TRBV2
d_call: .
clone_size: .
j_call: TRBJ1-2
cdr3_aa: CASRGGDGYTF
cdr3_nt: TGTGCCAGCAGGGGGGGGGATGGCTACACCTTC

v_call: TRBV19
d_call: TRBD2
clone_size: .
j_call: TRBJ2-4
cdr3_aa: CASTAALMRGSGKNIQYF
cdr3_nt: TGTGCCAGTACGGCCGCCCTAATGCGAGGTAGCGGGAAAAACATTCAGTACTTC

v_call: TRBV9
d_call: .
clone_size: .
j_call: TRBJ1-1
cdr3_aa: CASSPGNRGGYTEAFF
cdr3_nt: TGTGCCAGCAGCCCCGGGAATCGGGGGGGGTACACTGAAGCTTTCTTT

v_call: TRBV5-1
d_call: .
clone_size: .
j_call: TRBJ2-3
cdr3_aa: CASSLTHRAGTDTQYF
cdr3_nt: TGCGCCAGCAGCTTGACCCACCGCGCCGGCACAGATACGCAGTATTTT

v_call: TRBV29-1
d_call: TRBD2
clone_size: .
j_call: TRBJ2-7
cdr3_aa: CSVVLAGSREQYF
cdr3_nt: TGCAGCGTTGTACTAGCGGGAAGCCGCGAGCAGTACTTC

v_call: TRBV7-8
d_call: TRBD2
clone_size: .
j_call: TRBJ2-2
cdr3_aa: CASRVSGTNTGELFF
cdr3_nt: TGTGCCAGCAGGGTTAGCGGGACTAACACCGGGGAGCTGTTTTTT

v_call: TRBV5-4
d_call: TRBD1
clone_size: .
j_call: TRBJ2-1
cdr3_aa: CASSPGTGGSGEQFF
cdr3_nt: TGTGCCAGCAGCCCCGGGACAGGGGGGTCGGGTGAGCAGTTCTTC

v_call: TRBV6-1
d_call: TRBD2
clone_size: .
j_call: TRBJ2-5
cdr3_aa: CASSALGVAGGKETQYF
cdr3_nt: TGTGCCAGCAGTGCCTTGGGGGTAGCGGGAGGGAAAGAGACCCAGTACTTC

v_call: TRBV9
d_call: TRBD2
clone_size: .
j_call: TRBJ2-1
cdr3_aa: CASSVATDGLAGGNEQFF
cdr3_nt: TGTGCCAGCAGCGTAGCTACCGACGGACTAGCGGGAGGAAATGAGCAGTTCTTC

v_call: TRBV5-8
d_call: TRBD1
clone_size: .
j_call: TRBJ1-5
cdr3_aa: CASSRGTVSNQPQHF
cdr3_nt: TGTGCCAGCAGTCGGGGGACAGTTAGCAATCAGCCCCAGCATTTT

v_call: TRBV28
d_call: TRBD1
clone_size: .
j_call: TRBJ1-5
cdr3_aa: CASRSGQGENQPQHF
cdr3_nt: TGTGCCAGCAGGTCTGGACAGGGGGAGAATCAGCCCCAGCATTTT

v_call: TRBV7-9
d_call: .
clone_size: .
j_call: TRBJ1-2
cdr3_aa: CASSLVQLSGYTF
cdr3_nt: TGTGCCAGCAGCTTAGTACAGTTGAGCGGCTACACCTTC

v_call: TRBV4-1
d_call: TRBD2
clone_size: .
j_call: TRBJ2-1
cdr3_aa: CASSRGTSGGWYNEQFF
cdr3_nt: TGCGCCAGCAGCCGAGGGACTAGCGGGGGGTGGTACAATGAGCAGTTCTTC

v_call: TRBV5-1
d_call: TRBD2
clone_size: .
j_call: TRBJ2-3
cdr3_aa: CASSPGTRGSTDTQYF
cdr3_nt: TGCGCCAGCAGCCCCGGGACTAGAGGAAGCACAGATACGCAGTATTTT

v_call: TRBV5-1
d_call: .
clone_size: .
j_call: TRBJ1-2
cdr3_aa: CASSLGRGSYGYTF
cdr3_nt: TGCGCCAGCAGCTTGGGCAGGGGCAGCTATGGCTACACCTTC

v_call: TRBV10-3
d_call: TRBD1
clone_size: .
j_call: TRBJ2-7
cdr3_aa: CAISSLGTGRGSYEQYF
cdr3_nt: TGTGCCATCAGTTCCTTAGGGACAGGAAGGGGATCCTACGAGCAGTACTTC

v_call: TRBV4-1
d_call: .
clone_size: .
j_call: TRBJ2-2
cdr3_aa: CASSHPRATRTGELFF
cdr3_nt: TGCGCCAGCAGCCACCCCCGCGCTACCCGCACCGGGGAGCTGTTTTTT

v_call: TRBV2
d_call: TRBD2
clone_size: .
j_call: TRBJ2-7
cdr3_aa: CASSGSGLAGERQYF
cdr3_nt: TGTGCCAGCAGTGGATCAGGACTAGCGGGAGAACGGCAGTACTTC

v_call: TRBV6-1
d_call: TRBD2
clone_size: .
j_call: TRBJ2-1
cdr3_aa: CASSGRGPYNEQFF
cdr3_nt: TGTGCCAGCAGCGGGAGGGGCCCCTACAATGAGCAGTTCTTC

v_call: TRBV5-5
d_call: TRBD2
clone_size: once
j_call: TRBJ2-7
cdr3_aa: CASSLAVLGGSDEQYF
cdr3_nt: TGTGCCAGCAGCTTGGCGGTACTTGGCGGGAGTGACGAGCAGTACTTC

v_call: TRBV6-5
d_call: TRBD2
clone_size: .
j_call: TRBJ2-7
cdr3_aa: CASSPFSGRTYEQYF
cdr3_nt: TGTGCCAGCAGTCCCTTTAGCGGGAGGACGTACGAGCAGTACTTC

v_call: TRBV30
d_call: .
clone_size: once
j_call: TRBJ2-7
cdr3_aa: CAWSPDYYEQYF
cdr3_nt: TGTGCCTGGAGCCCCGACTACTACGAGCAGTACTTC

v_call: TRBV4-1
d_call: .
clone_size: .
j_call: TRBJ1-1
cdr3_aa: CASSPDSFTEAFF
cdr3_nt: TGCGCCAGCAGTCCCGACAGTTTTACTGAAGCTTTCTTT

v_call: TRBV2
d_call: TRBD1
clone_size: .
j_call: TRBJ1-5
cdr3_aa: CASSLQGAPGNQPQHF
cdr3_nt: TGTGCCAGCAGTTTACAGGGGGCGCCTGGCAATCAGCCCCAGCATTTT

v_call: TRBV9
d_call: .
clone_size: .
j_call: TRBJ2-2
cdr3_aa: CASSVTGLHTGELFF
cdr3_nt: TGTGCCAGCAGCGTTACAGGGTTACACACCGGGGAGCTGTTTTTT

v_call: TRBV19
d_call: TRBD2
clone_size: .
j_call: TRBJ2-2
cdr3_aa: CASSITSGWSGELFF
cdr3_nt: TGTGCCAGTAGTATCACTAGCGGGTGGAGCGGGGAGCTGTTTTTT

v_call: TRBV18
d_call: .
clone_size: .
j_call: TRBJ2-2
cdr3_aa: CASSPGRRREIAGELFF
cdr3_nt: TGTGCCAGCTCGCCGGGTCGAAGACGAGAGATCGCCGGGGAGCTGTTTTTT

v_call: TRBV7-9
d_call: TRBD1
clone_size: .
j_call: TRBJ1-2
cdr3_aa: CASSFSDREYGYTF
cdr3_nt: TGTGCCAGCAGTTTTAGCGACAGGGAATATGGCTACACCTTC

v_call: TRBV28
d_call: .
clone_size: once
j_call: TRBJ2-7
cdr3_aa: CASSFPQWPWEQYF
cdr3_nt: TGTGCCAGCAGTTTTCCGCAGTGGCCTTGGGAGCAGTACTTC

v_call: TRBV5-1
d_call: .
clone_size: .
j_call: TRBJ2-3
cdr3_aa: CASSLGGIKDTQYF
cdr3_nt: TGCGCCAGCAGCTTGGGCGGGATAAAAGATACGCAGTATTTT

v_call: TRBV7-3
d_call: .
clone_size: .
j_call: TRBJ2-6
cdr3_aa: CASSLNTRQSSGANVLTF
cdr3_nt: TGTGCCAGCAGCTTAAACACTCGACAGAGCTCTGGGGCCAACGTCCTGACTTTC

v_call: TRBV7-9
d_call: TRBD2
clone_size: .
j_call: TRBJ2-3
cdr3_aa: CASSLSPGLAGDLTQYF
cdr3_nt: TGTGCCAGCAGCCTGTCACCGGGACTAGCGGGAGACCTAACGCAGTATTTT

v_call: TRBV4-1
d_call: .
clone_size: once
j_call: TRBJ2-1
cdr3_aa: CASSQLGLGRNEQFF
cdr3_nt: TGCGCCAGCAGCCAGTTGGGGCTAGGTCGCAATGAGCAGTTCTTC

v_call: TRBV5-1
d_call: TRBD2
clone_size: .
j_call: TRBJ2-2
cdr3_aa: CASGSGRALVTGELFF
cdr3_nt: TGCGCCAGCGGTAGCGGGAGGGCCCTCGTCACCGGGGAGCTGTTTTTT

v_call: TRBV5-1
d_call: TRBD2
clone_size: .
j_call: TRBJ2-1
cdr3_aa: CASTPSGAYNEQFF
cdr3_nt: TGCGCCAGCACCCCTAGCGGGGCCTACAATGAGCAGTTCTTC

v_call: TRBV4-1
d_call: .
clone_size: few
j_call: TRBJ1-5
cdr3_aa: CASSQEGLTFTSNQPQHF
cdr3_nt: TGCGCCAGCAGCCAAGAGGGCCTGACGTTTACTAGCAATCAGCCCCAGCATTTT